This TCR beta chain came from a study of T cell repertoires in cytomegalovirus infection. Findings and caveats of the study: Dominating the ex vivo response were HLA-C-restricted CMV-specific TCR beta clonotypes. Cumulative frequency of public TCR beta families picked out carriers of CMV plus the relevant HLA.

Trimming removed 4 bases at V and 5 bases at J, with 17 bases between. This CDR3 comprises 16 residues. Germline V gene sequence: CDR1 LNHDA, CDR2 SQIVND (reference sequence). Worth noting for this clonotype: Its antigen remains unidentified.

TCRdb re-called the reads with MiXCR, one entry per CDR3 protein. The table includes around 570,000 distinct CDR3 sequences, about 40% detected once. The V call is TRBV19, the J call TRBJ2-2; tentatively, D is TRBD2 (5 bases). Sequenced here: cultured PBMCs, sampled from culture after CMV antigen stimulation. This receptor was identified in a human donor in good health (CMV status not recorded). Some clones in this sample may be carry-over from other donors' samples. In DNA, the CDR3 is TGTGCCAGTAGTACCTTTTGGAGGCTAGGTACCGGGGAGCTGTTTTTT. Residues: CASSTFWRLGTGELFF. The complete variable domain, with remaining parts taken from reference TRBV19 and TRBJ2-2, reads DGGITQSPKYLFRKEGQNVTLSCEQNLNHDAMYWYRQDPGQGLRLIYYSQIVNDFQKGDIAEGYSVSREKKESFPLTVTSAQKNPTAFYLCASSTFWRLGTGELFFGEGSRLTVL.